A single sample is the source of the 30 T cell receptor beta chains below, sequenced in a study of response to subunit inactivated influenza vaccine. From the RT-PCR reads, TCRdb called clonotypes with MiXCR, one entry per CDR3 protein. The repertoire holds over 650,000 distinct CDR3 sequences, with approximately 17% as singletons. The sequencing used PBMCs from blood, collected approximately 5 days after vaccination. These TCRs come from a man aged 50 to 60 who received an inactivated influenza vaccine.

This clonotype was picked up a small number of times. This chain connects TRBV20-1 to TRBJ2-1; TRBD1 aligns across 11 bases. Trimming took 4 bases from V and 7 from J; bases not matched to a gene: 9. The CDR3 consists of 15 residues. Per germline, CDR1 DFQATT and CDR2 SNEGSKA (reference sequence). The CDR3 DNA sequence: TGCAGTGCTACCCGGACAGGGGGCGATTTAAATGAGCAGTTCTTC. Translated: CSATRTGGDLNEQFF.

This chain joins TRBV5-1 and TRBJ2-7; TRBD1 matches 8 bases. The CDR3 runs to 15 residues. With 6 bases clipped from V and 2 bases from J, the junction kept 10 bases outside the gene matches. Germline V gene data show CDR1 as SGHRS and CDR2 as YFSETQ. CDR3 residues: CASTLHTQGAYEQYF. DNA of the CDR3: TGCGCCAGCACACTCCACACACAGGGGGCCTACGAGCAGTACTTC.

This chain connects TRBV7-3 to TRBJ2-3; TRBD2 might be the D (6 bases). The V and J ends lost 10 bases and 6 bases respectively, with 20 bases between them. The CDR3 loop spans 14 amino acids. Looked up from germline, CDR1 is SGHTA and CDR2 is FQGTGA. DNA for the CDR3: TGTGCCACTTCCTCCGACGGGAGCCGGGATACGCAGTATTTT. Its protein is CATSSDGSRDTQYF.

The chain couples TRBV7-2 to TRBJ1-1; D gene unclear. Per the germline V gene, CDR1 is SGHTA and CDR2 is FQGNSA. The germline V and J ends were trimmed by 5 bases and 11 bases, with 15 bases remaining between them. The CDR3 runs to 12 residues. The CDR3: CASSGGNRGAFF. The CDR3, as DNA: TGTGCCAGCAGCGGCGGGAACCGAGGGGCTTTCTTT.

This clonotype was seen a few times. The chain links TRBV6-1 to TRBJ2-7, with D perhaps matching TRBD2 (6 bases). The V end lost 5 bases, the J end lost 2 bases, and 16 bases lay between the germline ends. CDR1 and CDR2 (germline): MNHNS, SASEGT. This CDR3 comprises 15 residues. In nucleotides, the CDR3 is TGTGCCAGCAGTAGATATAGCGGAAGACCCTACGAGCAGTACTTC. Its translation: CASSRYSGRPYEQYF.

This clonotype was picked up a small number of times. The V call is TRBV28, the J call TRBJ2-5, with a tentative D call TRBD1 (6 bases). The CDR3 is 15 amino acids. CDR1 MDHEN and CDR2 SYDVKM come from the germline V gene. V dropped 5 bases and J dropped 1 base, with 14 bases sitting between them. The CDR3 nucleotides read TGTGCCAGCAGTACACTCGGACAGAGCCAAGAGACCCAGTACTTC. Its protein product is CASSTLGQSQETQYF.

The rearrangement uses TRBV5-1 and TRBJ2-3; 7 nucleotides line up with TRBD1. The CDR3 covers 15 residues. Germline trimming cut 3 bases from V and 6 bases from J; bases unmatched to any gene: 10. Looked up from germline, CDR1 is SGHRS and CDR2 is YFSETQ. The CDR3 sequence is CASSSTGSRQDTQYF. The CDR3 bases are TGCGCCAGCAGCTCGACAGGGAGTCGCCAGGATACGCAGTATTTT.

This clonotype showed up just a few times. The chain links TRBV20-1 to TRBJ2-3; TRBD1 matches at 8 bases. The germline gives CDR1 DFQATT, CDR2 SNEGSKA (reference sequence). The CDR3 extends over 14 amino acids. J lost 4 bases, V lost 2 bases, and 5 bases had no gene match. The CDR3 DNA sequence: TGCAGTGCTAGACAGGGGGCGCGGGCAGATACGCAGTATTTT. Translating gives CSARQGARADTQYF.

This chain links TRBV9 with TRBJ2-1, with 10 bases that match TRBD2. Germline CDR1 is SGDLS and CDR2 is YYNGEE. V lost 4 bases, J lost 3 bases, and 10 bases stayed unmatched. This CDR3 contains 17 residues. The CDR3 loop reads CASSPPISGRSYNEQFF. CDR3 nucleotide sequence: TGTGCCAGCAGCCCGCCCATTAGCGGGAGGAGCTACAATGAGCAGTTCTTC.

This clonotype turned up a few times. The V call is TRBV25-1, the J call TRBJ1-1; no definite D call. Trimming removed 3 bases from V and 3 bases from J, with 8 bases in between. Germline V gives CDR1 MGHDK, CDR2 SYGVNS. The CDR3 contains 13 residues. CDR3 residues: CASSEYRYTEAFF. CDR3 sequence (DNA): TGTGCCAGCAGTGAGTATCGCTACACTGAAGCTTTCTTT.

At least ten counts were recorded for this clonotype. The rearrangement joins TRBV12-3 or TRBV12-4 to TRBJ2-5; D gene unclear. V lost 6 bases, J lost 5 bases, and 10 bases lay in between. The CDR3 is 12 residues long. The CDR3 nucleotides are TGTGCCAGCAGATCATTATCCGAGACCCAGTACTTC. Its translation: CASRSLSETQYF.

This clonotype turned up a few times. The rearrangement links TRBV19 to TRBJ2-1, with TRBD1 matching 8 bases. Per the germline V gene, CDR1 is LNHDA and CDR2 is SQIVND (reference sequence). V was clipped by 4 bases and J by 8 bases; unmatched bases: 4. CDR3 length: 13 amino acids. The CDR3 region is CASSRDRQYEQFF. CDR3 coding DNA: TGTGCCAGTAGTAGGGACAGGCAATATGAGCAGTTCTTC.

This clonotype was seen once. V and J are TRBV20-1 and TRBJ2-2; no firm D call. The CDR3 is 15 amino acids. CDR1 DFQATT and CDR2 SNEGSKA come from the germline V gene (reference sequence). The V gene lost 0 bases and the J gene lost 5 bases, with 13 bases spanning the gap. The CDR3 reads CSARDRAPHTGELFF. CDR3 sequence (DNA): TGCAGTGCTAGAGATCGTGCACCTCATACCGGGGAGCTGTTTTTT.

The table lists this clonotype with a few counts. The V call is TRBV3-1, the J call TRBJ2-5, with unresolved D. This CDR3 is 16 amino acids long. V was trimmed by 5 bases and J by 2 bases, leaving 18 bases between them. Germline loops: CDR1 LGHDT, CDR2 YNNKEL (reference sequence). CDR3 protein: CASSDTRTGRQETQYF. In DNA form, the CDR3 reads TGTGCCAGCAGCGACACTCGTACGGGTCGACAAGAGACCCAGTACTTC.

V gene TRBV5-5 combines with J gene TRBJ2-7; D ambiguous. CDR1 SGHKS and CDR2 YYEKEE come from the germline V gene (reference sequence). The CDR3 is 16 residues long. V lost 2 bases and J lost 0, with 15 bases in between. CDR3 DNA: TGTGCCAGCAGCTTTATCAGTGGGCGCTTCTCCTACGAGCAGTACTTC. This codes for CASSFISGRFSYEQYF.

Ten or more counts support this clonotype. The rearrangement links TRBV6-1 to TRBJ2-1, with unresolved D. Trimming shortened V by 2 bases and J by 12 bases, and 11 bases separated the two germline ends. The CDR3 runs 12 residues. Germline V gene sequence: CDR1 MNHNS, CDR2 SASEGT. CDR3 sequence reads: CASSESRTGQFF. CDR3 sequence (DNA): TGTGCCAGCAGTGAAAGCAGGACCGGGCAGTTCTTC.

This chain links TRBV7-6 with TRBJ2-5; a possible D gene is TRBD1 (5 bases). V shed 0 bases and J shed 4 bases, with 12 bases lying between them. CDR1 is SGHVS, CDR2 FNYEAQ, per germline. CDR3 size: 15 residues. The CDR3, as DNA: TGTGCCAGCAGCTTAGCAAGTCAGGGTCGAGAGACCCAGTACTTC. Residues: CASSLASQGRETQYF. The full variable domain, completed using reference TRBV7-6 and TRBJ2-5, is GAGVSQSPRYKVTKRGQDVALRCDPISGHVSLYWYRQALGQGPEFLTYFNYEAQQDKSGLPNDRFSAERPEGSISTLTIQRTEQRDSAMYRCASSLASQGRETQYFGPGTRLLVL.

This clonotype was counted between two and nine times. This sequence joins TRBV9 and TRBJ1-3, with no clear D. The CDR3 runs 14 residues. V was pared by 4 bases and J by 0 bases, with 8 bases between. CDR1 and CDR2 from the germline V gene are SGDLS and YYNGEE. The CDR3 DNA reads TGTGCCAGCAGCTCCCGGACCTCTGGAAACACCATATATTTT. Amino acid sequence: CASSSRTSGNTIYF.

This clonotype was recorded many times. The J gene is TRBJ2-2, the V gene TRBV15; no firm D call. The CDR3 sequence is 14 residues long. CDR1 is LNHNV and CDR2 is YYDKDF in the germline V gene (reference sequence). V was trimmed by 2 bases and J by 3 bases, leaving 7 bases between them. The chain's CDR3 is CATSRKTYTGELFF. Here the CDR3 DNA reads TGTGCCACCAGCAGAAAAACTTACACCGGGGAGCTGTTTTTT.

This chain joins TRBV11-2 and TRBJ2-5; D is unresolved. This CDR3 is 15 amino acids long. V lost 0 bases and J lost 3, with 11 bases in between. Germline V lookup: CDR1 SGHAT, CDR2 FQNNGV. The CDR3 DNA follows: TGTGCCAGCAGCTTAGATCTGGCAGGCGAAGAGACCCAGTACTTC. Translated: CASSLDLAGEETQYF.

The chain employs TRBV5-1 and TRBJ2-1; 12 bases are a match to TRBD2. The CDR3 has 18 residues. Looked up from germline, CDR1 is SGHRS and CDR2 is YFSETQ. Trimming cost V 1 base and J 6 bases; bases outside gene matches: 11. The CDR3 spells CASSLSASGGADINEQFF. The CDR3 DNA is TGCGCCAGCAGCTTGTCGGCTAGCGGGGGGGCCGATATCAATGAGCAGTTCTTC. Complete variable domain (other parts from reference TRBV5-1 and TRBJ2-1): KAGVTQTPRYLIKTRGQQVTLSCSPISGHRSVSWYQQTPGQGLQFLFEYFSETQRNKGNFPGRFSGRQFSNSRSEMNVSTLELGDSALYLCASSLSASGGADINEQFFGPGTRLTVL.

This clonotype was observed a handful of times. CDR3 in amino acids: CASSLVSFTSGHNEQFF. In DNA form, the CDR3 reads TGTGCCAGCAGCTTAGTTTCATTCACTAGCGGGCACAATGAGCAGTTCTTC. The rearrangement joins TRBV11-2 to TRBJ2-1, with 9 positions matching TRBD2. The CDR3 length is 17 residues. Germline lookup yields CDR1 SGHAT and CDR2 FQNNGV. Germline trimming cut 1 base from V and 5 bases from J; bases unmatched to any gene: 9. The full variable domain, with the rest looked up from reference TRBV11-2 and TRBJ2-1, is EAGVAQSPRYKIIEKRQSVAFWCNPISGHATLYWYQQILGQGPKLLIQFQNNGVVDDSQLPKDRFSAERLKGVDSTLKIQPAKLEDSAVYLCASSLVSFTSGHNEQFFGPGTRLTVL.

This chain joins TRBV28 and TRBJ1-2; D may be TRBD1 (6 bases). The CDR3 is 12 amino acids. Germline V gene lookup returns CDR1 MDHEN and CDR2 SYDVKM. V lost 10 bases and J lost 8, with 17 bases in between. The CDR3 protein is CATTLGGAGYTF. CDR3 coding DNA: TGTGCCACCACTTTGGGGGGGGCCGGCTACACCTTC.

This clonotype occurred a few times. V and J are TRBV12-3 or TRBV12-4 and TRBJ2-5; a weak D match, TRBD1 (7 bases). V lost 7 bases and J lost 5, with 17 bases in between. The CDR3 loop spans 14 amino acids. CDR3 sequence: CASTNQAGGETQYF. CDR3 sequence (DNA): TGTGCCAGCACCAATCAAGCAGGGGGGGAGACCCAGTACTTC.

V usage is TRBV4-1 and J usage is TRBJ2-7; D is unclear. The CDR3 is 15 amino acids. Germline V gene data show CDR1 as MGHRA and CDR2 as YSYEKL. The V end lost 3 bases, the J end lost 5 bases, and 17 bases lay between the germline ends. Here the CDR3 DNA reads TGCGCCAGCAGCCAGCCCGGTGCCCTCCGGAACGAGCAGTACTTC. It specifies CASSQPGALRNEQYF.

V and J are TRBV6-1 and TRBJ1-6, with a weak D call TRBD1 (6 bases). Germline V CDR1 and CDR2: MNHNS, SASEGT. Trimming removed 6 bases from V and 5 bases from J, with 17 bases in between. The CDR3 is made up of 16 amino acids. As DNA, the CDR3 is TGTGCCAGCAGCCAACAGGGAGCTCTACATAATTCACCCCTCCACTTT. Protein sequence: CASSQQGALHNSPLHF.

This clonotype has a handful of counts. V is TRBV10-3 and J is TRBJ1-3, with TRBD1 as a possible D gene (6 bases). The CDR3 totals 17 residues. The ends were cut back, 4 bases at V and 1 base at J, with 17 bases in the middle. CDR1 ENHRY and CDR2 SYGVKD come from the germline V gene. CDR3 residues: CAISVLQGGISGNTIYF. The CDR3 DNA follows: TGTGCCATCAGTGTATTACAGGGTGGAATATCTGGAAACACCATATATTTT.

This clonotype has more than one count but fewer than ten. This chain joins TRBV4-3 and TRBJ1-2, with D unclear. The ends were cut back, 0 bases at V and 3 bases at J, with 8 bases in the middle. The CDR3 runs 14 residues. Germline assignment: CDR1 LGHNA and CDR2 YSLEER. CDR3 coding DNA: TGCGCCAGCAGCCAAGAGGCGGGGTACTATGGCTACACCTTC. It specifies CASSQEAGYYGYTF.

The chain recombines TRBV20-1 with TRBJ2-5; the match to TRBD1 covers 7 bases. Germline CDR1 DFQATT, CDR2 SNEGSKA (reference sequence). With V trimmed by 3 bases and J by 3 bases, 10 bases remained unmatched. CDR3 size: 15 residues. CDR3: CSARSGTDHKETQYF. DNA of the CDR3: TGCAGTGCTAGGTCTGGGACAGATCACAAAGAGACCCAGTACTTC.

In this sample, this clonotype turned up a few times. Here the CDR3 DNA reads TGTGCCAGCAGCTTGGGTCCTGGCGTCTCCTACAATGAGCAGTTCTTC. Its protein product is CASSLGPGVSYNEQFF. The chain recombines TRBV5-6 with TRBJ2-1; D gene uncertain. This CDR3 region has 16 residues. Germline-derived CDR1 and CDR2 are SGHDT and YYEEEE. Trimming left V 0 bases short and J 0 bases short, with 10 bases between.